Listed here are 17 T cell receptor beta chains from one sample, sequenced in a study of blood T cells in healthy people across ages. The second PCR ran about 6 to 12 cycles with a sample-barcoded 5' primer and J-beta primers. MiXCR, applied by TCRdb to the 5' RACE reads, yields one record per CDR3 protein. The sample lists under 1,000,000 distinct CDR3 sequences; about 45% were seen once. Material for sequencing was blood. All receptors derive from a man older than 75 in good health.

The genes are TRBV9 and TRBJ2-1; D might be TRBD1 (7 bases). V dropped 4 bases and J dropped 10 bases, with 21 bases sitting between them. Germline V gene data show CDR1 as SGDLS and CDR2 as YYNGEE. This CDR3 spans 15 amino acids. The CDR3 protein is CASSTGTANRGEQFF. The CDR3 DNA follows: TGTGCCAGCAGCACCGGGACAGCGAATCGGGGGGAGCAGTTCTTC.

This clonotype was picked up one time. The rearrangement joins TRBV5-1 to TRBJ2-1, with D perhaps assigned TRBD1 or TRBD2 (5 bases each). Germline values: CDR1 SGHRS, CDR2 YFSETQ. V lost 0 bases and J 5 bases, leaving 18 bases between the germline ends. The CDR3 sequence is 17 residues long. The CDR3 sequence is CASSLDPGRAVHNEQFF. In DNA, the CDR3 is TGCGCCAGCAGCTTGGATCCGGGACGAGCAGTCCACAATGAGCAGTTCTTC.

The CDR3 sequence is CASSSDGNSNQPQHF. The DNA for the CDR3 is TGTGCCAGCAGTTCTGACGGGAATAGCAATCAGCCCCAGCATTTT. The chain uses TRBV27 and TRBJ1-5; no clear D gene. There are 15 residues in the CDR3. CDR1 is MNHEY, CDR2 SMNVEV, per germline (reference sequence). V lost 4 bases and J lost 0, with 10 bases in between.

The genes are TRBV7-2 and TRBJ2-5; 8 bases are a match to TRBD1. Germline V gene lookup returns CDR1 SGHTA and CDR2 FQGNSA. The CDR3 sequence is 15 residues long. V gave up 6 bases and J gave up 1 base; unmatched junction bases: 7. CDR3 coding DNA: TGTGCCAGCAGGAGACAGGGGCCAATCCAAGAGACCCAGTACTTC. Its translation is CASRRQGPIQETQYF.

This clonotype was counted a few times. The J gene is TRBJ1-6, the V gene TRBV6-6; 9 bases are shared with TRBD1. The CDR3 is 14 amino acids. CDR1 and CDR2 (germline): MNHNY, SVGAGI (reference sequence). V was pared by 6 bases and J by 9 bases, with 6 bases of the junction left unmatched. CDR3 region: CASSHGQGRSPLHF. The CDR3 nucleotides are TGTGCCAGCAGCCACGGACAGGGGCGTTCACCCCTCCACTTT.

Comment on this clonotype: This may be a read error, as it is one base from a much larger clone. The V and J genes are TRBV7-2 and TRBJ2-5; D is undetermined. The germline V gene encodes CDR1 SGHTA and CDR2 FQGNSA. The CDR3 contains 15 residues. The CDR3 loop is CASSSPIRAQGTQYF. The DNA of the CDR3 is TGTGCCAGCAGCTCCCCCATCCGTGCCCAAGGGACCCAGTACTTC.

The rearrangement links TRBV29-1 to TRBJ2-3; D not resolved. CDR1 is SQVTM and CDR2 is ANQGSEA in the germline V gene. The CDR3 has 12 residues. With 3 bases removed from V and 8 bases from J, the gap between germline ends came to 12 bases. CDR3: CSVELASSTQYF. Here the CDR3 DNA reads TGCAGCGTTGAGTTGGCCAGCAGTACGCAGTATTTT.

V usage is TRBV29-1 and J usage is TRBJ2-3; TRBD1 might be the D (5 bases). The CDR3 length is 13 residues. V was shortened by 4 bases and J by 2 bases, with 10 bases between the two germline ends. Germline CDR1 is SQVTM and CDR2 is ANQGSEA. CDR3 sequence (DNA): TGCAGCGTTGGGCAGGGCCCCACAGATACGCAGTATTTT. Its translation is CSVGQGPTDTQYF.

The rearrangement links TRBV28 to TRBJ1-5, with 8 positions matching TRBD1. The junction had 9 bases not matched to a gene; V was cut back by 9 bases and J by 5 bases. This CDR3 is built from 14 residues. Germline values: CDR1 MDHEN, CDR2 SYDVKM. In nucleotides, the CDR3 is TGTGCCAGTACGCCGGGACAGGATGATCAGCCCCAGCATTTT. This translates into CASTPGQDDQPQHF. The full variable domain, its missing parts supplied by reference TRBV28 and TRBJ1-5, is DVKVTQSSRYLVKRTGEKVFLECVQDMDHENMFWYRQDPGLGLRLIYFSYDVKMKEKGDIPEGYSVSREKKERFSLILESASTNQTSMYLCASTPGQDDQPQHFGDGTRLSIL.

The chain is built from TRBV20-1 and TRBJ2-7; 9 positions match TRBD1. This CDR3 region has 13 residues. CDR1 is DFQATT and CDR2 is SNEGSKA in the germline V gene (reference sequence). The trim removed 6 bases at V and 6 bases at J, leaving 9 bases unmatched. The CDR3 region has the DNA TGCAGTGCGTCCGGGACAGGGCCCGGCGAGCAGTACTTC. The encoded protein is CSASGTGPGEQYF.

This clonotype has just a few counts. Germline and junction disagree at one end, which may indicate a read error. The rearrangement links TRBV10-3 to TRBJ2-2, with D possibly TRBD2 on 6 matching bases. The CDR3 is 15 residues long. Germline V CDR1 and CDR2: ENHRY, SYGVKD. In DNA, the CDR3 is TGTGCCGTCAGGACGGACTACCCGAACACCGGGGAGCTGTTTTTT. Protein sequence: CAVRTDYPNTGELFF.

V gene TRBV20-1 combines with J gene TRBJ2-5, with 9 bases identical to TRBD2. This CDR3 is built from 14 residues. V trimming: 8 bases; J trimming: 5 bases; junction bases outside the gene matches: 12. Germline V CDR1 and CDR2: DFQATT, SNEGSKA (reference sequence). Written as DNA, the CDR3 is TGCAGTCCGTTAGCGGGAGTGGAGGGGGAGACCCAGTACTTC. This codes for CSPLAGVEGETQYF.

This clonotype was counted ten times or more. V gene TRBV12-3 or TRBV12-4 combines with J gene TRBJ2-1, with 10 nucleotides matching TRBD2. This CDR3 has 16 residues. V lost 1 base and J lost 10; bases outside the gene matches: 10. CDR3 protein: CASSLGGLARSKEQFF. The CDR3 nucleotides are TGTGCCAGCAGTTTAGGGGGACTAGCGCGTAGTAAAGAGCAGTTCTTC.

This clonotype has just a few counts. The rearrangement uses TRBV30 and TRBJ2-3; D call uncertain. CDR1 is GTSNPN and CDR2 is SVGIG in the germline V gene (reference sequence). V was cut by 1 base and J by 9 bases, with 14 bases left in between. The CDR3 is 13 residues long. CDR3 region: CAWSDPAGRTQYF. CDR3 nucleotides: TGTGCCTGGAGTGACCCGGCTGGGCGCACGCAGTATTTT. Full variable domain (missing parts from reference TRBV30 and TRBJ2-3): SQTIHQWPATLVQPVGSPLSLECTVEGTSNPNLYWYRQAAGRGLQLLFYSVGIGQISSEVPQNLSASRPQDRQFILSSKKLLLSDSGFYLCAWSDPAGRTQYFGPGTRLTVL.

The rearrangement links TRBV7-6 to TRBJ2-1; TRBD1 might be the D (6 bases). V lost 5 bases, J lost 10 bases, and 12 bases lay in between. The CDR3 is 12 amino acids. Germline V lookup: CDR1 SGHVS, CDR2 FNYEAQ. This chain's CDR3 is CASSVQGGEQFF. DNA of the CDR3: TGTGCCAGCAGCGTACAGGGCGGGGAGCAGTTCTTC.

This clonotype has more than one count but fewer than ten. This chain links TRBV29-1 with TRBJ2-3, with a tentative D call TRBD1 (5 bases). The V and J ends lost 7 bases and 0 bases respectively, with 8 bases between them. The CDR3 totals 12 residues. Germline assignment: CDR1 SQVTM and CDR2 ANQGSEA. This CDR3 reads CSADSSTDTQYF. Here the CDR3 DNA reads TGCAGCGCAGACAGTAGCACAGATACGCAGTATTTT.

This clonotype was detected ten times or more. The V and J genes are TRBV7-9 and TRBJ1-1, with TRBD1 as a possible D gene (5 bases). V lost 6 bases and J 1 base, leaving 12 bases between the germline ends. In germline, CDR1 is SEHNR, CDR2 FQNEAQ (reference sequence). This CDR3 is built from 14 residues. For the CDR3, the DNA is TGTGCCAGCAGTTTGGCCGGGGGGAACACTGAAGCTTTCTTT. Residues: CASSLAGGNTEAFF.